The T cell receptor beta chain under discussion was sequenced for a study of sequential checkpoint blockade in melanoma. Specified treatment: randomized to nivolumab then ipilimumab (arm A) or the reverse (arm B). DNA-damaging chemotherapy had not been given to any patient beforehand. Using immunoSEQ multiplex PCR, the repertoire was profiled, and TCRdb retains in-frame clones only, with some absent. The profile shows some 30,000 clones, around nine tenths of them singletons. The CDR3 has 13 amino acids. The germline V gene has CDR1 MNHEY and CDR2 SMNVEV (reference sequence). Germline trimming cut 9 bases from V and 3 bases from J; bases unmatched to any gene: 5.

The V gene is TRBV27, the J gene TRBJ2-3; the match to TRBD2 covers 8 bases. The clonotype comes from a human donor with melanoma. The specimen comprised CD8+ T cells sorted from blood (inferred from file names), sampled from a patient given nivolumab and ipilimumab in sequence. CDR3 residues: CASREGGTDTQYF. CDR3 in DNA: TGTGCCAGTCGGGAGGGCGGGACAGATACGCAGTATTTT.